The text below deals with one T cell receptor beta chain. Its antigen is not identified. This entry belongs to a study of neoadjuvant nivolumab and ipilimumab in lung cancer. Background on the study: Patients got nivolumab 3 mg/kg on days 1, 15 and 29; combination added ipilimumab 1 mg/kg day 1.

The germline CDR1 and CDR2 sequences are MNHNY and SVGAGI (reference sequence). The CDR3 is made up of 15 amino acids. V lost 6 bases, J lost 0 bases, and 12 bases lay in between. This table comes from immunoSEQ multiplex PCR, and its TCRdb copy is limited to in-frame clones, with some not included. The repertoire holds under 50,000 clones, around 88% seen once, with roughly 3.7% in the top ten. General study findings and limits: Compared with tumor-adjacent uninvolved lung, resected tumors showed greater richness and clonality. TCR receptors were sequenced in few samples. Only two of four nivolumab-treated tumors gained richness and clonality by surgery.

The chain couples TRBV6-6 to TRBJ1-3; D not resolved. Source: blood, taken before neoadjuvant nivolumab, alone or with ipilimumab. The origin of this receptor is an adult with non-small cell lung cancer. Some clones in this sample may be carry-over from other donors' samples. DNA of the CDR3: TGTGCCAGCAGGCCGGACGGCTTCTCTGGAAACACCATATATTTT. This encodes CASRPDGFSGNTIYF.